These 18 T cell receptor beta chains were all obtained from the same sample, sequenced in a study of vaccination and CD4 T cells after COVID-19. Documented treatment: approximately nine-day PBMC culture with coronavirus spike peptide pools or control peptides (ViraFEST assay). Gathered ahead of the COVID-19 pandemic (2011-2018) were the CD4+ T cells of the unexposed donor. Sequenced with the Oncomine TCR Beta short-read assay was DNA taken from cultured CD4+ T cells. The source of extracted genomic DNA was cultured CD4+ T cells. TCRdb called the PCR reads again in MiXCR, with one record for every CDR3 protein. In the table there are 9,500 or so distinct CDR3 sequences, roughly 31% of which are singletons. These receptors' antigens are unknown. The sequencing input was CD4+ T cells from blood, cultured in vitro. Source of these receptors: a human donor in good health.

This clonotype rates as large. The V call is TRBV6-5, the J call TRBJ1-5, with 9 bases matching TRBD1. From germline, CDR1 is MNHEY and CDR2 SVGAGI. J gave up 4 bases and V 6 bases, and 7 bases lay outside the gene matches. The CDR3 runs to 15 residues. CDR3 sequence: CASRYTGGFNQPQHF. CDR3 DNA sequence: TGTGCCAGCAGATACACAGGGGGCTTTAATCAGCCCCAGCATTTT.

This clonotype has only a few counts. In nucleotides, the CDR3 is TGCAGTGCTAGCGGCCAGCTAGCGGGCTACAATGAGCAGTTCTTC. Amino acid sequence: CSASGQLAGYNEQFF. J is TRBJ2-1 and V is TRBV20-1; 8 nucleotides line up with TRBD2. CDR3 length: 15 residues. From germline, CDR1 is DFQATT and CDR2 SNEGSKA (reference sequence). V lost 3 bases and J lost 3; bases outside the gene matches: 7.

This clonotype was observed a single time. The chain's CDR3 is CASGGREIYEQYF. The CDR3 DNA reads as TGTGCCAGCGGTGGGCGGGAAATCTACGAGCAGTACTTC. The chain employs TRBV6-4 and TRBJ2-7; D is possibly TRBD2 (6 bases). Germline V gives CDR1 MRHNA, CDR2 SNTAGT. V lost 8 bases and J 3 bases, leaving 14 bases between the germline ends. The CDR3 contains 13 residues.

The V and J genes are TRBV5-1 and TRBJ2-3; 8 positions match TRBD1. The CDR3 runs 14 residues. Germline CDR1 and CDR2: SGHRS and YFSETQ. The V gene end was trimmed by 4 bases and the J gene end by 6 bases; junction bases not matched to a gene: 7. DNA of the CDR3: TGCGCCAGCAGCCCGAACCGACAGGGGGATACGCAGTATTTT. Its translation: CASSPNRQGDTQYF.

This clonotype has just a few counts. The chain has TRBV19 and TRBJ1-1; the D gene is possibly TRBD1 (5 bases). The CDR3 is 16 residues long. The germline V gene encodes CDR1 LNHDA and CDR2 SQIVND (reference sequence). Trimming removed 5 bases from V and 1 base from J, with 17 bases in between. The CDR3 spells CASSVRFRQPNTEAFF. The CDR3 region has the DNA TGTGCCAGTAGTGTTCGCTTTCGACAGCCGAACACTGAAGCTTTCTTT. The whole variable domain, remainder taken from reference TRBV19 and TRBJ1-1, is DGGITQSPKYLFRKEGQNVTLSCEQNLNHDAMYWYRQDPGQGLRLIYYSQIVNDFQKGDIAEGYSVSREKKESFPLTVTSAQKNPTAFYLCASSVRFRQPNTEAFFGQGTRLTVV.

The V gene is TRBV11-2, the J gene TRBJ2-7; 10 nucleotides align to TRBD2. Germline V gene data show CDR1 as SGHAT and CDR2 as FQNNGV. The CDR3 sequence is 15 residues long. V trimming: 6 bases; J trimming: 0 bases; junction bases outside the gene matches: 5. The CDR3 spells CASRTSSGSSYEQYF. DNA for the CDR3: TGTGCCAGCAGAACTTCTAGCGGGAGCTCCTACGAGCAGTACTTC.

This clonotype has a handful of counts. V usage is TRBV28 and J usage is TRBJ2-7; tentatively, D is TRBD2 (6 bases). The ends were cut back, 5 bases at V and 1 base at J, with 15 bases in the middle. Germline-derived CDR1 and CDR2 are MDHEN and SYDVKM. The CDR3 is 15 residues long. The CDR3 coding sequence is TGTGCCAGCAGTGCCGGGGGATTAGAATCCTACGAGCAGTACTTC. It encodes CASSAGGLESYEQYF.

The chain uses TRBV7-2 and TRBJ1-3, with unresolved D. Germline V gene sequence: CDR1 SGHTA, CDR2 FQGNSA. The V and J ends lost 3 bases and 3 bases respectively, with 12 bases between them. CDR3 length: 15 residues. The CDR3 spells CASSLDVQRGNTIYF. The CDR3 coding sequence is TGTGCCAGCAGCTTGGACGTCCAACGTGGAAACACCATATATTTT. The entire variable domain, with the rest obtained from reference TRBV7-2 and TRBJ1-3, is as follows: GAGVSQSPSNKVTEKGKDVELRCDPISGHTALYWYRQSLGQGLEFLIYFQGNSAPDKSGLPSDRFSAERTGGSVSTLTIQRTQQEDSAVYLCASSLDVQRGNTIYFGEGSWLTVV.

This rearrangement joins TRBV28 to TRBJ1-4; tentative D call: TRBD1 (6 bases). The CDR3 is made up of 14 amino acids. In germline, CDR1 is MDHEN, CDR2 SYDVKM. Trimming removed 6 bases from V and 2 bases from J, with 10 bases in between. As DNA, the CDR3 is TGTGCCAGCAGAGGGGGAGGGACTAATGAAAAACTGTTTTTT. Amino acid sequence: CASRGGGTNEKLFF.

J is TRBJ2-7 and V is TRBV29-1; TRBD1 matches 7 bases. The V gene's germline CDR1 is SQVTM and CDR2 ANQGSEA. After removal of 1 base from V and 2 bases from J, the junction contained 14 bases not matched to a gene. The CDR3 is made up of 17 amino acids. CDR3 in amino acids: CSVEVRGIGTVPYEQYF. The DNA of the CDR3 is TGCAGCGTTGAAGTCCGGGGTATCGGGACAGTGCCCTACGAGCAGTACTTC.

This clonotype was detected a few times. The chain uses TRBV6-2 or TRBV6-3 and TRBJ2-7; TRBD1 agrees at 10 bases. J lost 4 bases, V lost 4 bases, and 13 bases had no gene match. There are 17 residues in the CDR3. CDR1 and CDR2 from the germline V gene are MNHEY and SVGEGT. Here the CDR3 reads CASSLHGTGVGSYEQYF. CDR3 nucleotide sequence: TGTGCCAGCAGTTTACACGGGACAGGGGTCGGTAGTTACGAGCAGTACTTC.

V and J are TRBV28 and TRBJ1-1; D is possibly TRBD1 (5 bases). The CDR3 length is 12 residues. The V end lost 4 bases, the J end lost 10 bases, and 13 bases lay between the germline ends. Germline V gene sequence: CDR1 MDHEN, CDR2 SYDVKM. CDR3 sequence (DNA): TGTGCCAGCAGTTCCCCCCGGGGCCTAGCTTTCTTT. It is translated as CASSSPRGLAFF.

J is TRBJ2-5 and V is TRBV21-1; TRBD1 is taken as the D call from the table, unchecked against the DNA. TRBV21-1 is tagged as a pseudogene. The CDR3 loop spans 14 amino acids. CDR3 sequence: CASSYGDRGETQYF. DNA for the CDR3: TGTGCCAGCAGTTACGGTGACAGGGGAGAGACCCAGTACTTC.

The CDR3 loop is CSATHGSDTDTQYF. For the CDR3, the DNA is TGCAGTGCTACCCACGGGAGTGACACAGATACGCAGTATTTT. The chain uses TRBV20-1 and TRBJ2-3, with D possibly matching TRBD2 (6 bases). Germline CDR1 and CDR2: DFQATT and SNEGSKA (reference sequence). The V gene lost 4 bases and the J gene lost 2 bases, with 13 bases spanning the gap. The CDR3 runs 14 residues.

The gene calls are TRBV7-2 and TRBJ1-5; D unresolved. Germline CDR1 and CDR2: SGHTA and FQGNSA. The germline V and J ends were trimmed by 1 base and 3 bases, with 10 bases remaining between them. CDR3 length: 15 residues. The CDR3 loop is CASSLGLGLNQPQHF. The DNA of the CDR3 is TGTGCCAGCAGCTTAGGCCTCGGTCTCAATCAGCCCCAGCATTTT. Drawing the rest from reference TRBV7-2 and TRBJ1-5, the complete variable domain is GAGVSQSPSNKVTEKGKDVELRCDPISGHTALYWYRQSLGQGLEFLIYFQGNSAPDKSGLPSDRFSAERTGGSVSTLTIQRTQQEDSAVYLCASSLGLGLNQPQHFGDGTRLSIL.

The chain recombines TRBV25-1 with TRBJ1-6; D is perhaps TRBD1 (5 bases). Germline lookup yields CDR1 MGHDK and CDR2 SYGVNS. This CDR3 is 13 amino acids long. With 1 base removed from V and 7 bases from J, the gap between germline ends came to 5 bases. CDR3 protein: CASSEWGNSPLHF. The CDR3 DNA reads TGTGCCAGCAGTGAATGGGGCAATTCACCCCTCCACTTT.

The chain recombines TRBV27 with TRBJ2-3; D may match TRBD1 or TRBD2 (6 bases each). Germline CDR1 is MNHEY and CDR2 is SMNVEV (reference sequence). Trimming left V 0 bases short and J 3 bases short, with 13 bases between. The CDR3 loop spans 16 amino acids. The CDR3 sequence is CASSLSPRGPTDTQYF. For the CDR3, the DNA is TGTGCCAGCAGTTTATCTCCCCGGGGGCCTACAGATACGCAGTATTTT.

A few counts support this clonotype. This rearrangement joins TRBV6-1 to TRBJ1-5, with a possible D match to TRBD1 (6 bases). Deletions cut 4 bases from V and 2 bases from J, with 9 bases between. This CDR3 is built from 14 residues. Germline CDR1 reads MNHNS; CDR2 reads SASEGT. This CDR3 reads CASSAQGGNQPQHF. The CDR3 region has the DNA TGTGCCAGCAGTGCACAGGGAGGCAATCAGCCCCAGCATTTT.